The 27 T cell receptor beta chains listed next were all sequenced from one sample in a study of read filtering for tumor transcriptome and immune sequencing. Molecular barcoded adaptors covering alpha/delta and beta/gamma chains were used on around 370 ng RNA. TCRdb called the reads again in MiXCR, with one record for every CDR3 protein. The sample has tens of thousands of distinct CDR3 sequences, approximately 21% seen once. Sequencing was done on a sample of a population of CD138-negative cells sorted from bone marrow. The receptors stem from a donor at least 40 years old with multiple myeloma.

This clonotype was picked up many times. This rearrangement joins TRBV29-1 to TRBJ1-1; D is unclear. The germline V and J ends were trimmed by 5 bases and 11 bases, with 18 bases remaining between them. The CDR3 is 12 amino acids. The germline CDR1 and CDR2 sequences are SQVTM and ANQGSEA. The CDR3 spells CSVFGLRAVAFF. In nucleotides, the CDR3 is TGCAGCGTTTTCGGGCTCAGAGCAGTGGCTTTCTTT.

This clonotype occurred many times. In DNA, the CDR3 is TGTGCCAGCAGCCGCGGGGGGGACAACAATCAGCCCCAGCATTTT. Translating it yields CASSRGGDNNQPQHF. J is TRBJ1-5 and V is TRBV7-9, with D possibly matching TRBD1 (6 bases). This CDR3 has 15 amino acids. V shed 5 bases and J shed 3 bases, with 14 bases lying between them. CDR1 is SEHNR, CDR2 FQNEAQ, per germline (reference sequence).

To note about this clonotype: A read error may be the cause here, since a much bigger clone is one base away. The rearrangement links TRBV19 to TRBJ2-3; TRBD2 matches at 7 bases. CDR3 length: 12 residues. Germline-derived CDR1 and CDR2 are LNHDA and SQIVND (reference sequence). CDR3 sequence (DNA): TGTGCCAGTAGTATTCGGGGGGATACGCGGTATTTT. This codes for CASSIRGDTRYF.

This clonotype was observed at least ten times. V usage is TRBV18 and J usage is TRBJ2-7, with no clear D. The CDR3 contains 13 residues. Germline V gene sequence: CDR1 KGHSH, CDR2 LQKENI. V gave up 2 bases and J gave up 2 bases, with 7 bases separating them. DNA for the CDR3: TGTGCCAGCTCACCAACTCTCACCTACGAGCAGTACTTC. It encodes CASSPTLTYEQYF.

The chain employs TRBV6-1 and TRBJ2-1; 9 bases are a match to TRBD2. V trimming: 6 bases; J trimming: 5 bases; junction bases outside the gene matches: 11. The length of the CDR3 is 16 residues. Looked up from germline, CDR1 is MNHNS and CDR2 is SASEGT. CDR3 coding DNA: TGTGCCAGCAGGGACGGTTTTAGCGGGGGCCACAATGAGCAGTTCTTC. Its protein product is CASRDGFSGGHNEQFF.

This clonotype was recorded at least ten times. The V and J genes are TRBV25-1 and TRBJ1-1; 9 bases are a match to TRBD1. Germline V lookup: CDR1 MGHDK, CDR2 SYGVNS. The length of the CDR3 is 15 residues. V trimming: 3 bases; J trimming: 3 bases; junction bases outside the gene matches: 5. The CDR3 protein is CASSDPRTGDTEAFF. The CDR3 coding sequence is TGTGCCAGCAGTGATCCCCGGACAGGGGACACTGAAGCTTTCTTT.

CDR3 sequence: CSAVGTASPRHEQYF. The CDR3 DNA sequence: TGCAGTGCGGTCGGGACCGCCAGTCCTCGGCACGAGCAGTACTTC. The chain employs TRBV20-1 and TRBJ2-7; D possibly uses TRBD1 or TRBD2 (5 bases each). The germline CDR1 and CDR2 sequences are DFQATT and SNEGSKA (reference sequence). Trimming cost V 6 bases and J 5 bases, with 23 bases left between them. The CDR3 runs to 15 residues.

This clonotype was detected many times. The V call is TRBV20-1, the J call TRBJ2-5; D unclear. From germline, CDR1 is DFQATT and CDR2 SNEGSKA (reference sequence). The CDR3 is 14 residues long. V was clipped by 2 bases and J by 2 bases, with 12 bases between them. The CDR3 reads CSARRLQLQETQYF. CDR3 coding DNA: TGCAGTGCTAGAAGGCTGCAGCTTCAAGAGACCCAGTACTTC.

V usage is TRBV5-1 and J usage is TRBJ1-5; 9 bases are shared with TRBD1. J was trimmed by 2 bases and V by 2 bases; bases with no gene match: 5. Looked up from germline, CDR1 is SGHRS and CDR2 is YFSETQ. The CDR3 contains 16 residues. The CDR3 bases are TGCGCCAGCAGCTTACAGGGGGCATCAGGCAATCAGCCCCAGCATTTT. Translated, it gives CASSLQGASGNQPQHF. The whole variable domain, filled in from reference TRBV5-1 and TRBJ1-5, reads KAGVTQTPRYLIKTRGQQVTLSCSPISGHRSVSWYQQTPGQGLQFLFEYFSETQRNKGNFPGRFSGRQFSNSRSEMNVSTLELGDSALYLCASSLQGASGNQPQHFGDGTRLSIL.

The chain has TRBV4-1 and TRBJ1-1, with D unresolved. The CDR3 has 14 amino acids. With 0 bases removed from V and 1 base from J, the gap between germline ends came to 6 bases. Germline V gene sequence: CDR1 MGHRA, CDR2 YSYEKL. CDR3 DNA sequence: TGCGCCAGCAGCCAAGATTCGGGGAACACTGAAGCTTTCTTT. The encoded protein is CASSQDSGNTEAFF.

This clonotype has ten or more counts. The rearrangement uses TRBV12-3 or TRBV12-4 and TRBJ2-3; 8 bases line up with TRBD2. Germline trimming cut 4 bases from V and 4 bases from J; bases unmatched to any gene: 7. CDR3 length: 15 amino acids. The CDR3 protein is CASSWSGTRADTQYF. The CDR3 DNA follows: TGTGCCAGCAGTTGGTCCGGGACTAGAGCAGATACGCAGTATTTT.

This clonotype was recorded many times. V usage is TRBV20-1 and J usage is TRBJ1-5; no firm D call. Trimming left V 3 bases short and J 3 bases short, with 9 bases between. Germline V gives CDR1 DFQATT, CDR2 SNEGSKA (reference sequence). This CDR3 comprises 13 residues. CDR3 DNA sequence: TGCAGTGCTAGTACAGACACCAATCAGCCCCAGCATTTT. Residues: CSASTDTNQPQHF.

By frequency in the sample, this clonotype is medium-sized. The rearrangement links TRBV15 to TRBJ2-5; no reliable D call. Trimming took 2 bases from V and 5 from J, leaving 9 bases between them. Germline values: CDR1 LNHNV, CDR2 YYDKDF (reference sequence). CDR3 length equals 13 residues. The CDR3 DNA reads TGTGCCACCAGCAGAATAGCCGGGGAGACCCAGTACTTC. Translated: CATSRIAGETQYF.

Comment on this clonotype: A much larger clone is a single base away; this may be a read error. The V gene is TRBV28, the J gene TRBJ1-1, with D unclear. Germline lookup yields CDR1 MDHEN and CDR2 SYDVKM. CDR3 length equals 12 residues. V was clipped by 8 bases and J by 6 bases, with 13 bases between them. The CDR3 reads CASAALGAEAFF. The DNA of the CDR3 is TGTGCCAGCGCTGCTTTGGGCGCTGAAGCTTTCTTT.

The chain couples TRBV6-4 to TRBJ2-5; possible D gene TRBD2, 5 bases. Germline V gene sequence: CDR1 MRHNA, CDR2 SNTAGT. Trimming left V 4 bases short and J 4 bases short, with 7 bases between. The CDR3 spans 12 residues. The CDR3 coding sequence is TGTGCCAGCAGTGCCCGGGGAGAGACCCAGTACTTC. It specifies CASSARGETQYF.

This clonotype was recorded at least ten times. The chain has TRBV3-1 and TRBJ1-1; D not resolved. Trimming stripped 3 bases from V and 6 bases from J, with 14 bases between. The length of the CDR3 is 14 residues. The germline gives CDR1 LGHDT, CDR2 YNNKEL (reference sequence). CDR3 amino acids: CASSHKGIVPEAFF. CDR3 DNA sequence: TGTGCCAGCAGCCATAAAGGGATCGTCCCTGAAGCTTTCTTT.

This clonotype was found many times. This rearrangement joins TRBV20-1 to TRBJ2-7, with D possibly being TRBD1 or TRBD2 (5 bases each). The germline V and J ends were trimmed by 6 bases and 5 bases, with 23 bases remaining between them. CDR3 size: 15 residues. CDR1 DFQATT and CDR2 SNEGSKA come from the germline V gene (reference sequence). CDR3 loop: CSAPAPSRVRNEQYF. The CDR3, as DNA: TGCAGTGCCCCGGCCCCTAGCAGGGTTAGGAACGAGCAGTACTTC.

Details on this clonotype: Just one base apart from a much larger clone, this may be a read error. In this CDR3 the conserved last residue, phenylalanine or tryptophan, is missing, so a read error is likely. The J gene is TRBJ1-1, the V gene TRBV5-1; 8 nucleotides align to TRBD1. Germline V gives CDR1 SGHRS, CDR2 YFSETQ. The CDR3 is made up of 14 amino acids. Losses at the gene ends were 5 bases for V and 2 bases for J; bases not matched to a gene: 5. DNA for the CDR3: TGCGCCAGCAGTTCGGACAGGGTAAACACTGAAGCTTTCCTT. This encodes CASSSDRVNTEAFL.

This clonotype has a count of ten or more. The V and J genes are TRBV28 and TRBJ2-2; D call uncertain. V lost 7 bases, J lost 5 bases, and 17 bases lay in between. The CDR3 is made up of 15 amino acids. CDR1 is MDHEN and CDR2 is SYDVKM in the germline V gene. CDR3 region: CASTTGGVVTGELFF. The DNA for the CDR3 is TGTGCCAGCACCACCGGCGGTGTGGTAACCGGGGAGCTGTTTTTT.

As concerns this clonotype: A clone one base away is much larger, so this may be a read error. The chain links TRBV11-2 to TRBJ2-7; D is ambiguous. CDR1 and CDR2 (germline): SGHAT, FQNNGV. The CDR3 runs to 13 residues. The CDR3, as DNA: TGTGCCAGCAGCTTTCGCTCGAGCTACGAGCAGTGCTTC. This encodes CASSFRSSYEQCF.

The chain couples TRBV5-1 to TRBJ2-1; the D gene is possibly TRBD2 (6 bases). There are 16 residues in the CDR3. CDR1 and CDR2 from the germline V gene are SGHRS and YFSETQ. The V and J ends lost 5 bases and 5 bases respectively, with 20 bases between them. This CDR3 reads CASSVAEGMGDNEQFF. The CDR3 nucleotides are TGCGCCAGCAGTGTGGCGGAGGGGATGGGTGACAATGAGCAGTTCTTC.

In this sample, this clonotype turned up many times. The rearrangement uses TRBV30 and TRBJ1-1, with a weak D call TRBD1 (5 bases). The V gene's germline CDR1 is GTSNPN and CDR2 SVGIG (reference sequence). This CDR3 has 14 amino acids. V was trimmed by 0 bases and J by 3 bases, leaving 11 bases between them. This chain's CDR3 is CAWSVVRGDTEAFF. CDR3 coding DNA: TGTGCCTGGAGTGTGGTCCGAGGGGACACTGAAGCTTTCTTT.

Comments on this clonotype: A much larger clone lies a single base off, so this may be a read error. The conserved final phenylalanine or tryptophan is absent from the CDR3, which likely points to a read error. The gene calls are TRBV20-1 and TRBJ2-7; D not resolved. The CDR3 length is 11 residues. The ends were cut back, 4 bases at V and 3 bases at J, with 7 bases in the middle. Germline values: CDR1 DFQATT, CDR2 SNEGSKA (reference sequence). The CDR3, as DNA: TGCAGTGCTACAAACCGCTACGAGCAGTACTCC. Translated, it gives CSATNRYEQYS.

There are many counts of this clonotype. The chain has TRBV30 and TRBJ1-4; a weak D match, TRBD1 (5 bases). Trimming shortened V by 0 bases and J by 1 base, and 15 bases separated the two germline ends. The length of the CDR3 is 17 residues. The germline V gene has CDR1 GTSNPN and CDR2 SVGIG (reference sequence). CDR3 bases: TGTGCCTGGAGTGTGGGGCGCACCACGAGAACTAATGAAAAACTGTTTTTT. It encodes CAWSVGRTTRTNEKLFF.

Many counts were recorded for this clonotype. V is TRBV5-1 and J is TRBJ2-1; 7 bases match TRBD1. Germline V lookup: CDR1 SGHRS, CDR2 YFSETQ. This CDR3 is 14 amino acids long. V gave up 4 bases and J gave up 12 bases; unmatched junction bases: 13. The CDR3 reads CASSMADREVLQFF. DNA for the CDR3: TGCGCCAGCAGCATGGCTGACAGGGAAGTCCTGCAGTTCTTC.

Remarks on this clonotype: This clone may be a read error of a much larger clone one base away. The V call is TRBV7-9, the J call TRBJ2-3; D uncertain. The germline V gene has CDR1 SEHNR and CDR2 FQNEAQ (reference sequence). CDR3 length: 11 amino acids. CDR3 sequence (DNA): TGTGCCAGCAGCTCCCAAGATAAGCAGTATTTT. Translating gives CASSSQDKQYF.

The chain couples TRBV2 to TRBJ1-1; D gene ambiguous. The germline CDR1 and CDR2 sequences are SNHLY and FYNNEI. The CDR3 covers 13 residues. The V end lost 7 bases, the J end lost 4 bases, and 13 bases lay between the germline ends. The CDR3 loop is CASKSSWSTEAFF. In DNA, the CDR3 is TGTGCCAGCAAGAGCAGTTGGAGCACTGAAGCTTTCTTT.